A selection of T cell receptor beta chains follows, all from one sample in a study of PD-1 blockade in classical Hodgkin lymphoma. Assay: immunoSEQ multiplex PCR; the TCRdb copy retains only in-frame clones and omits some. The repertoire consists of about 97,000 clones, with 80% to 85% occurring once and the leading ten covering about 12%. This material consisted of peripheral blood mononuclear cells (PBMCs), taken at baseline. The receptors were sampled from a human donor with classical Hodgkin lymphoma. Both conserved end residues are part of each CDR3. D genes are given only for firm matches. For some rows the clone size is stated as once, few or many, or as a class when expanded; others skip it.

abundance: NA
v_gene: TRBV9
d_gene: NA
j_gene: TRBJ1-1
len: 16
CDR3aa: CASSVAPTLRNTEAFF
CDR3nt: TGTGCCAGCAGCGTAGCCCCGACCCTGAGGAACACTGAAGCTTTCTTT

abundance: NA
v_gene: TRBV5-3
d_gene: NA
j_gene: TRBJ1-4
len: 17
CDR3aa: CARSPHGGQNWGEKLFF
CDR3nt: TGTGCCAGAAGCCCACATGGGGGCCAGAATTGGGGCGAAAAACTGTTTTTT

abundance: NA
v_gene: TRBV10-3
d_gene: TRBD1
j_gene: TRBJ1-1
len: 12
CDR3aa: CAIRGTGTEAFF
CDR3nt: TGTGCCATCAGGGGGACAGGGACTGAAGCTTTCTTT

abundance: NA
v_gene: TRBV7-9
d_gene: TRBD2
j_gene: TRBJ2-2
len: 15
CDR3aa: CASTELAENTGELFF
CDR3nt: TGTGCCAGCACCGAACTAGCGGAGAACACCGGGGAGCTGTTTTTT

abundance: NA
v_gene: TRBV10-3
d_gene: TRBD2
j_gene: TRBJ2-1
len: 14
CDR3aa: CAIKGSGSVDEQFF
CDR3nt: TGTGCCATCAAGGGTAGCGGGAGTGTCGATGAGCAGTTCTTC

abundance: NA
v_gene: TRBV4-2
d_gene: TRBD1
j_gene: TRBJ1-2
len: 17
CDR3aa: CASSLARQGPINYGYTF
CDR3nt: TGTGCCAGCAGCTTAGCCAGACAGGGGCCCATTAACTATGGCTACACCTTC

abundance: NA
v_gene: TRBV7-2
d_gene: NA
j_gene: TRBJ2-3
len: 13
CDR3aa: CASSLEHGRGQYF
CDR3nt: TGTGCCAGCAGCTTAGAACACGGGAGAGGGCAGTATTTT

abundance: NA
v_gene: TRBV7-2
d_gene: NA
j_gene: TRBJ2-3
len: 15
CDR3aa: CASSPAGQPTDTQYF
CDR3nt: TGTGCCAGCAGCCCGGCGGGACAGCCCACAGATACGCAGTATTTT

abundance: NA
v_gene: TRBV2
d_gene: TRBD2
j_gene: TRBJ2-1
len: 15
CDR3aa: CASTPVGLAKVEQFF
CDR3nt: TGTGCCAGCACCCCCGTTGGACTAGCTAAGGTTGAGCAGTTCTTC

abundance: once
v_gene: TRBV2
d_gene: NA
j_gene: TRBJ2-7
len: 14
CDR3aa: CASSANRVDYEQYF
CDR3nt: TGTGCCAGCAGTGCCAACAGGGTGGACTACGAGCAGTACTTC

abundance: NA
v_gene: TRBV7-2
d_gene: NA
j_gene: TRBJ2-1
len: 13
CDR3aa: CASSFFGWDEQFF
CDR3nt: TGTGCCAGCAGCTTTTTTGGCTGGGATGAGCAGTTCTTC

abundance: NA
v_gene: TRBV5-6
d_gene: TRBD1
j_gene: TRBJ1-5
len: 16
CDR3aa: CASSFGAGGGNQPQHF
CDR3nt: TGTGCCAGCAGTTTCGGTGCAGGGGGCGGCAATCAGCCCCAGCATTTT

abundance: NA
v_gene: TRBV6-5
d_gene: TRBD1
j_gene: TRBJ1-2
len: 14
CDR3aa: CASRETGAASGYTF
CDR3nt: TGTGCCAGCCGAGAGACAGGGGCGGCGTCTGGCTACACCTTC

abundance: NA
v_gene: TRBV6-5
d_gene: NA
j_gene: TRBJ2-1
len: 15
CDR3aa: CASSYSPVPHNEQFF
CDR3nt: TGTGCCAGCAGTTACTCCCCGGTACCACACAATGAGCAGTTCTTC

abundance: NA
v_gene: TRBV7-9
d_gene: NA
j_gene: TRBJ1-3
len: 17
CDR3aa: CASSPPPPGVHGNTIYF
CDR3nt: TGTGCCAGCAGCCCACCCCCCCCCGGGGTTCACGGAAACACCATATATTTT

abundance: NA
v_gene: TRBV19
d_gene: NA
j_gene: TRBJ2-7
len: 15
CDR3aa: CASSTRVVAPYEQYF
CDR3nt: TGTGCCAGTAGTACCCGGGTGGTAGCGCCCTACGAGCAGTACTTC

abundance: NA
v_gene: TRBV2
d_gene: NA
j_gene: TRBJ1-5
len: 14
CDR3aa: CASSGPAIDQPQHF
CDR3nt: TGTGCCAGCAGTGGCCCGGCCATTGATCAGCCCCAGCATTTT

abundance: few
v_gene: TRBV5-1
d_gene: NA
j_gene: TRBJ2-3
len: 15
CDR3aa: CASSPQRVSTDTQYF
CDR3nt: TGCGCCAGCAGCCCCCAACGGGTCAGCACAGATACGCAGTATTTT

abundance: NA
v_gene: TRBV10-3
d_gene: NA
j_gene: TRBJ1-2
len: 13
CDR3aa: CAISPQGPYGYTF
CDR3nt: TGTGCCATCAGTCCTCAGGGGCCCTATGGCTACACCTTC

abundance: NA
v_gene: TRBV19
d_gene: TRBD2
j_gene: TRBJ2-7
len: 13
CDR3aa: CASSGRYPYEQYF
CDR3nt: TGTGCCTCTAGCGGGAGATACCCCTACGAGCAGTACTTC

abundance: NA
v_gene: TRBV5-4
d_gene: NA
j_gene: TRBJ1-5
len: 13
CDR3aa: CASSLDRNQPQHF
CDR3nt: TGTGCCAGCAGCTTAGACAGAAATCAGCCCCAGCATTTT

abundance: NA
v_gene: TRBV28
d_gene: NA
j_gene: TRBJ1-2
len: 13
CDR3aa: CASSLTNLVGYTF
CDR3nt: TGTGCCAGCAGCTTAACCAACCTGGTAGGCTACACCTTC

abundance: NA
v_gene: TRBV5-4
d_gene: NA
j_gene: TRBJ2-3
len: 16
CDR3aa: CASSLARGGSTDTQYF
CDR3nt: TGTGCCAGCAGCCTAGCCCGGGGCGGGAGCACAGATACGCAGTATTTT

abundance: few
v_gene: TRBV5-4
d_gene: TRBD2
j_gene: TRBJ2-2
len: 17
CDR3aa: CASSLGRREGDTGELFF
CDR3nt: TGTGCCAGCAGCTTGGGTCGGCGGGAGGGCGACACCGGGGAGCTGTTTTTT

abundance: NA
v_gene: TRBV19
d_gene: TRBD1
j_gene: TRBJ2-2
len: 15
CDR3aa: CASSTGQGASGELFF
CDR3nt: TGTGCCAGTAGTACAGGACAGGGGGCGAGCGGGGAGCTGTTTTTT

abundance: NA
v_gene: TRBV19
d_gene: NA
j_gene: TRBJ2-5
len: 17
CDR3aa: CASSIVRDSGAGETQYF
CDR3nt: TGTGCCAGTAGTATAGTACGGGATAGTGGGGCTGGAGAGACCCAGTACTTC

abundance: NA
v_gene: TRBV19
d_gene: TRBD1
j_gene: TRBJ2-7
len: 16
CDR3aa: CASSTGGTGGRVEQYF
CDR3nt: TGTGCCAGTAGTACCGGTGGGACAGGGGGTCGGGTCGAGCAGTACTTC

abundance: once
v_gene: TRBV5-6
d_gene: TRBD2
j_gene: TRBJ2-7
len: 17
CDR3aa: CASRALFVAGVSYEQYF
CDR3nt: TGTGCCAGCAGAGCCCTCTTCGTAGCGGGAGTCTCCTACGAGCAGTACTTC

abundance: NA
v_gene: TRBV4-1
d_gene: NA
j_gene: TRBJ1-6
len: 17
CDR3aa: CASSQDSLSSYNSPLHF
CDR3nt: TGCGCCAGCAGCCAGGACAGTCTTAGCTCCTATAATTCACCCCTCCACTTT

abundance: NA
v_gene: TRBV2
d_gene: TRBD2
j_gene: TRBJ2-7
len: 14
CDR3aa: CASSEGLAGYEQYF
CDR3nt: TGTGCCAGCAGTGAGGGACTAGCGGGTTACGAGCAGTACTTC

abundance: NA
v_gene: TRBV6-6
d_gene: NA
j_gene: TRBJ1-5
len: 14
CDR3aa: CASSYFISNQPQHF
CDR3nt: TGTGCCAGCAGTTACTTCATTAGCAATCAGCCCCAGCATTTT

abundance: NA
v_gene: TRBV7-9
d_gene: NA
j_gene: TRBJ2-2
len: 15
CDR3aa: CASSLGGRATGELFF
CDR3nt: TGTGCCAGCAGCTTGGGGGGCAGGGCCACCGGGGAGCTGTTTTTT

abundance: once
v_gene: TRBV19
d_gene: TRBD1
j_gene: TRBJ1-2
len: 18
CDR3aa: CASSMSLQGALLNYGYTF
CDR3nt: TGTGCCAGTAGTATGAGTCTACAGGGGGCCCTTCTTAACTATGGCTACACCTTC

abundance: NA
v_gene: TRBV7-8
d_gene: TRBD2
j_gene: TRBJ2-1
len: 12
CDR3aa: CASSFSAAGAFF
CDR3nt: TGTGCCAGCAGCTTTTCAGCGGCGGGAGCGTTCTTC